The sequence of this T cell receptor beta chain was determined in a study of cytomegalovirus exposure and HLA in healthy donors. PCR was performed using 60 Vbeta and 13 Jbeta primers. Measured with immunoSEQ multiplex PCR; TCRdb has only the in-frame clones, and not every one. Of more than 80,000 clones detected, 60% to 75% appear once; the ten largest clones hold 2.5% to 3%. CDR1 is MNHEY, CDR2 SVGAGI, per germline. The V and J ends lost 2 bases and 4 bases respectively, with 11 bases between them. The CDR3 totals 14 residues. The sequencing sample was made of PBMCs. This clonotype was sampled from a female donor in good health and CMV-seropositive. This chain joins TRBV6-5 and TRBJ1-1; D might be TRBD1 (6 bases). CDR3 in amino acids: CASSYEGVGTEAFF. CDR3 coding DNA: TGTGCCAGCAGTTACGAGGGGGTAGGCACTGAAGCTTTCTTT.